In its sample, the clone carrying this TCR beta chain was seen once. What it binds is not known. The DNA is left out, because the CDR3 cannot be placed on it with certainty; the CDR3 is given as TCRdb lists it. The patients chosen for sequencing had shown expansion of CD8+CD57+ cells (detected by flow cytometry). No therapy had been given to the patients at the time of blood sampling. This entry belongs to a study of CD8+CD57+ T cells in acquired aplastic anemia. Study as a whole: Sorted CD4+ and CD8+ cells yielded around 3.3 ug of DNA on average.

The CDR3 is 19 amino acids in total, end residues counted. Germline V lookup: CDR1 SEHNR, CDR2 FQNEAQ (reference sequence). Findings and caveats of the study: Researchers report that around 30 CD8+ CDR3 sequences appeared in both patients and controls.

Using genomic DNA as the template, TCR beta VDJ and CDR3 profiling was carried out. TCRdb recomputed calls from the reads with MiXCR, one row per CDR3 protein. The sample lists over 150,000 distinct CDR3 sequences, roughly 63% occurring once. This chain joins TRBV7-9 and TRBJ1-5. The clonotype originates from a human donor with aplastic anemia. The material sequenced was sorted CD4+, CD8+, or CD8+CD57+ T cells (not recorded which) from PBMCs. The CDR3 reads CASSLDFEKLFFGSGTQHF.